This T cell receptor (beta chain) stems from a study of blood T cell repertoires in COVID-19. Study-wide context: COVID-19 samples, acute and convalescent, were from the United States, Italy and Spain. T cells, B-cell-depleted T cells, or PBMCs supplied cDNA or gDNA.

Original handling: For nucleated cells, counts were estimated from reference gene primer amplification. The protocol was immunoSEQ multiplex PCR, while the TCRdb copy is restricted to in-frame clones and leaves out a portion. The DNA gave D and trimming, while V, J and clone size come from that table. This sample has nearly 30,000 clones, with more than 90% found just once. The CDR3 length is 16 residues. After removal of 3 bases from V and 8 bases from J, the junction contained 10 bases not matched to a gene. Germline CDR1 and CDR2: KGHSH and LQKENI. Material for sequencing was peripheral blood. The clonotype comes from a man aged 65 to 79 with active or convalescent COVID-19. This chain connects TRBV18 to TRBJ1-2; 12 bases match TRBD1. CDR3 bases: TGTGCCAGCTCACCCTCCGGGACAGGGGGCGCGAGGGGCTACACCTTC. Protein product: CASSPSGTGGARGYTF.